A single sample gave rise to the 18 T cell receptor beta chains below, sequenced in a study of cytomegalovirus exposure and HLA in healthy donors. 60 Vbeta and 13 Jbeta primers were used in PCR. Produced via immunoSEQ multiplex PCR; TCRdb's table is partial and in-frame only. This sample has about 160,000 clones, with roughly four fifths found just once. Sample: PBMCs. All receptors come from a woman between 40 and 55 years old in good health and CMV-seronegative.

Points on this clone: This same CDR3 is encoded by further DNA sequences in the sample. Here the CDR3 reads CASSLVAGGYEQYF. As DNA, the CDR3 is TGCGCCAGCAGCTTGGTAGCGGGAGGATACGAGCAGTACTTC. The rearrangement links TRBV5-1 to TRBJ2-7; 10 bases are a match to TRBD2. The V and J ends lost 0 bases and 4 bases, in that order; junction bases with no gene match: 1. The germline CDR1 and CDR2 sequences are SGHRS and YFSETQ. CDR3 length equals 14 residues. Combining the CDR3 with reference TRBV5-1 and TRBJ2-7 gives the whole variable domain KAGVTQTPRYLIKTRGQQVTLSCSPISGHRSVSWYQQTPGQGLQFLFEYFSETQRNKGNFPGRFSGRQFSNSRSEMNVSTLELGDSALYLCASSLVAGGYEQYFGPGTRLTVT.

This sequence joins TRBV19 and TRBJ2-5, with 14 bases matching TRBD2. This CDR3 has 15 residues. After removal of 6 bases from V and 3 bases from J, the junction contained 3 bases not matched to a gene. CDR1 LNHDA and CDR2 SQIVND come from the germline V gene (reference sequence). CDR3 loop: CASSGLAGGKETQYF. The CDR3 DNA is TGTGCCAGTAGCGGACTAGCGGGAGGCAAAGAGACCCAGTACTTC.

The V and J genes are TRBV5-5 and TRBJ2-7; 7 bases fit TRBD1. This CDR3 region has 14 residues. Germline values: CDR1 SGHKS, CDR2 YYEKEE (reference sequence). V shed 4 bases, J shed 3 bases, and the junction held 7 bases outside the gene matches. The CDR3 DNA follows: TGTGCCAGCAGCCGCCGCCGGGACAGCTACGAGCAGTACTTC. Translating it yields CASSRRRDSYEQYF.

This chain uses TRBV19 with TRBJ2-3; D not resolved. The CDR3 has 14 amino acids. Germline V lookup: CDR1 LNHDA, CDR2 SQIVND (reference sequence). The ends were cut back, 5 bases at V and 0 bases at J, with 9 bases in the middle. The CDR3 is CASSLALSTDTQYF. The CDR3 bases are TGTGCCAGTAGTCTTGCACTGAGCACAGATACGCAGTATTTT.

The chain uses TRBV29-1 and TRBJ2-5, with 12 bases lining up with TRBD2. The DNA end lines up better with TRBJ2-7; the J call may be wrong. The CDR3 runs 14 residues. CDR1 is SQVTM and CDR2 is ANQGSEA in the germline V gene. Here the CDR3 DNA reads TGCAGCGTTGAGGGCCTAGCGGGAGGGGACGAGCAGTACTTC. Translating gives CSVEGLAGGDEQYF.

The chain carries TRBV11-3 and TRBJ1-1; D is undetermined. V lost 4 bases, J lost 5 bases, and 5 bases lay in between. The germline V gene has CDR1 SGHNT and CDR2 YENEEA. This CDR3 region has 11 residues. The CDR3 protein is CASSSRTEAFF. The CDR3 nucleotides are TGTGCCAGCAGCTCGAGGACTGAAGCTTTCTTT.

This clone occurred once. The chain links TRBV6-5 to TRBJ2-7, with D unresolved. The CDR3 is 13 amino acids. CDR1 and CDR2 from the germline V gene are MNHEY and SVGAGI. V lost 5 bases to trimming and J lost 3 bases, with 11 bases between them. CDR3: CASSRPGHYEQYF. The CDR3 DNA is TGTGCCAGCAGTCGACCTGGGCACTACGAGCAGTACTTC.

The rearrangement joins TRBV10-3 to TRBJ1-1, with D uncertain. Trimming took 3 bases from V and 7 from J, leaving 9 bases between them. This CDR3 region has 12 residues. Germline assignment: CDR1 ENHRY and CDR2 SYGVKD. CDR3 in amino acids: CAISDQAFEAFF. DNA for the CDR3: TGTGCCATCAGTGACCAGGCTTTTGAAGCTTTCTTT.

The chain recombines TRBV13 with TRBJ2-5, with TRBD2 identical over 9 bases. Germline loops: CDR1 PRHDT, CDR2 FYEKMQ (reference sequence). The CDR3 totals 18 residues. Germline trimming cut 5 bases from V and 6 bases from J; bases unmatched to any gene: 19. The CDR3 DNA is TGTGCCAGCAGCCAGAGGGGTGCGGGGGGGAATAGGGCGAAGACCCAGTACTTC. As protein: CASSQRGAGGNRAKTQYF.

The chain recombines TRBV9 with TRBJ2-5; TRBD2 agrees at 15 bases. Germline V gene lookup returns CDR1 SGDLS and CDR2 YYNGEE. After removal of 0 bases from V and 4 bases from J, the junction contained 1 base not matched to a gene. CDR3 length: 16 residues. This CDR3 is CASSVGTSGRGETQYF. CDR3 DNA: TGTGCCAGCAGCGTAGGGACTAGCGGGAGGGGAGAGACCCAGTACTTC.

This clone was counted a few times. The genes are TRBV30 and TRBJ2-7, with TRBD1 matching 7 bases. This CDR3 comprises 13 residues. Losses at the gene ends were 1 base for V and 6 bases for J; bases not matched to a gene: 6. Looked up from germline, CDR1 is GTSNPN and CDR2 is SVGIG (reference sequence). The CDR3 nucleotides are TGTGCCTGGAGTGGGATCCACAGGGGCGAGCAGTACTTC. This encodes CAWSGIHRGEQYF.

This clone was seen a few times. The chain has TRBV29-1 and TRBJ2-3; D possibly corresponds to TRBD1 (5 bases). The CDR3 runs 14 residues. Trimming took off 0 bases at V and 4 bases at J, with 11 bases between the two ends. CDR1 is SQVTM, CDR2 ANQGSEA, per germline. As DNA, the CDR3 is TGCAGCGTTGAAGATCAGGGTGTGGCAGATACGCAGTATTTT. It encodes CSVEDQGVADTQYF.

This clone has just a few counts. The CDR3 DNA reads TGTGCCAGCAGTACTAGCAGGGAGCTGTTTTTT. This translates into CASSTSRELFF. The genes are TRBV2 and TRBJ2-2; D perhaps matches TRBD2 (6 bases). This CDR3 contains 11 residues. Trimming stripped 5 bases from V and 9 bases from J, with 7 bases between. Germline CDR1 is SNHLY and CDR2 is FYNNEI.

This clone was recorded a few times. Here the CDR3 DNA reads TGTGCCAGCAGCCCCGAGCAAAAGGGGGGGGTTTGGGGCCAAGAGACCCAGTACTTC. Translation gives CASSPEQKGGVWGQETQYF. The chain has TRBV9 and TRBJ2-5; D might be TRBD2 (7 bases). Trimming pared 4 bases from V and 1 base from J, leaving 26 bases between. The CDR3 is 19 residues long. Germline CDR1 is SGDLS and CDR2 is YYNGEE.

This rearrangement joins TRBV19 to TRBJ1-4; D call uncertain. Germline loops: CDR1 LNHDA, CDR2 SQIVND (reference sequence). The CDR3 spans 13 residues. Trimming removed 7 bases at V and 10 bases at J, with 16 bases between. CDR3 in amino acids: CASNGGPVGKLFF. The DNA of the CDR3 is TGTGCCAGTAACGGAGGCCCGGTTGGAAAACTGTTTTTT. The full variable domain, with the rest looked up from reference TRBV19 and TRBJ1-4, is DGGITQSPKYLFRKEGQNVTLSCEQNLNHDAMYWYRQDPGQGLRLIYYSQIVNDFQKGDIAEGYSVSREKKESFPLTVTSAQKNPTAFYLCASNGGPVGKLFFGSGTQLSVL.

This rearrangement joins TRBV19 to TRBJ1-2; no clear D gene. V lost 3 bases and J 1 base, leaving 15 bases between the germline ends. Germline V gene lookup returns CDR1 LNHDA and CDR2 SQIVND (reference sequence). The CDR3 runs 16 residues. The CDR3 loop is CASSMSGQLINYGYTF. CDR3 in DNA: TGTGCCAGTAGTATGTCGGGTCAGTTAATTAACTATGGCTACACCTTC.

Written as DNA, the CDR3 is TGTGCCAGTAGGTACAGGGTGAACACTGAAGCTTTCTTT. Its translation is CASRYRVNTEAFF. The genes are TRBV19 and TRBJ1-1; weak D call: TRBD1 (6 bases). The CDR3 runs 13 residues. Germline CDR1 is LNHDA and CDR2 is SQIVND (reference sequence). V was pared by 6 bases and J by 0 bases, with 8 bases between.

The V call is TRBV5-6, the J call TRBJ2-1; 11 positions match TRBD2. The CDR3 covers 15 residues. V shed 0 bases and J 9 bases; nucleotides not matched to a gene: 5. The V gene's germline CDR1 is SGHDT and CDR2 YYEEEE. The CDR3 DNA sequence: TGTGCCAGCAGCTTGGTTAGCGGGAGGGCCAGTGAGCAGTTCTTC. Translated, it gives CASSLVSGRASEQFF.